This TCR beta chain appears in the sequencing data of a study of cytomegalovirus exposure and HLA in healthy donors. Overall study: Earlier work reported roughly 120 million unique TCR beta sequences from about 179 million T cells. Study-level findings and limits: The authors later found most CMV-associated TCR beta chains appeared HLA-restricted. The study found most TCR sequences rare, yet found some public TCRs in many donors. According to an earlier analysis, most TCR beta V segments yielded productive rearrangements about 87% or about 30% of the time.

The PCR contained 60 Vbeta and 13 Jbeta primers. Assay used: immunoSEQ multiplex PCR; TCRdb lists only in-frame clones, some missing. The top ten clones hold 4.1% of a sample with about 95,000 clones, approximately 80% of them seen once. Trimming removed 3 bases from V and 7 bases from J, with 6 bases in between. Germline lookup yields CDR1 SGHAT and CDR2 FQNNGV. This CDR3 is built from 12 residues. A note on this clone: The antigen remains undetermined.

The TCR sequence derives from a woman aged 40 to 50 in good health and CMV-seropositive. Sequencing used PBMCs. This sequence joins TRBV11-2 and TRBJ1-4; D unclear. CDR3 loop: CASSLRGEKLFF. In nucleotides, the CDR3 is TGTGCCAGCAGCTTGCGAGGTGAAAAACTGTTTTTT.